This T cell receptor beta chain was retrieved from a study of cytomegalovirus exposure and HLA in healthy donors. Study-level background: Earlier, 90 million to 140 million unique TCR beta sequences were recovered from approximately 200 million T cells by an analysis. From donors who were HLA-typed, an early data release held about 85 million unique TCRs.

V was pared by 5 bases and J by 4 bases, with 10 bases of the junction left unmatched. This CDR3 has 15 amino acids. From germline, CDR1 is SEHNR and CDR2 FQNEAQ (reference sequence). As for this clone: The antigen is unknown.

Amplification used 60 Vbeta primers and 13 Jbeta primers. The assay was immunoSEQ multiplex PCR, and TCRdb's table has in-frame clones only and misses some. The table includes a few hundred thousand clones, approximately 80% detected once. Findings of the study overall: For TCR beta chains, V- and J-gene trimming was later linked to a missense DCLRE1C variant. In most subjects, TCR beta sequences reportedly gave accurate predictions of HLA-A and HLA-B alleles.

Sequencing was done on a sample of PBMCs. This TCR came from a girl under 18 in good health and CMV-seronegative. The gene calls are TRBV7-9 and TRBJ1-2; 7 bases are a match to TRBD1. Written as DNA, the CDR3 is TGTGCCAGCAGCGATGGGACAGATATTCCCTATGGCTACACCTTC. This translates into CASSDGTDIPYGYTF. The variable domain in full, completed from reference TRBV7-9 and TRBJ1-2, reads DTGVSQNPRHKITKRGQNVTFRCDPISEHNRLYWYRQTLGQGPEFLTYFQNEAQLEKSRLLSDRFSAERPKGSFSTLEIQRTEQGDSAMYLCASSDGTDIPYGYTFGSGTRLTVV.